This TCR beta chain was sequenced for a study of Ad26.COV2.S vaccination and SARS-CoV-2 variants (dated by TCRdb to the early 2020s). Background on the whole study: Vaccine-arm donors came from COV1001, a multicentre, randomized, double-blind, placebo-controlled phase I-IIa trial of Ad26.COV2.S in healthy adults. Ad26.COV2.S was administered intramuscularly at a dose of 5x10^10 or 1x10^11 viral particles, either as one shot or as two shots given 56 days apart. TCRbeta repertoire sequencing served as the tool for gauging how specific and how broad the SARS-CoV-2-reactive T cell receptors were following Ad26.COV2.S vaccination. A total of around 32 samples were included in the TCR-sequenced set, comprising around 19 Ad26.COV2.S vaccine recipients, 5 placebo recipients and 8 SARS-CoV-2 convalescent individuals. Participants in the trial were split at random into five groups of five each, receiving low-dose or high-dose Ad26.COV2.S once or twice, or else placebo on both occasions. Blinding of investigators to trial group allocation was maintained during experiments and outcome assessment. What the study reported, not specific to this receptor: After vaccination, substantial breadth of spike-specific CD8+ and CD4+ T cell responses was reported. Vaccine and placebo recipients had similar non-spike TCR breadth, a finding consistent with the vaccine containing only spike. Spike-specific TCR breadth was higher in Ad26.COV2.S recipients than in placebo recipients (P = 0.0014). According to the authors, total T cell responses may have been underestimated by the TCR breadth and depth analyses. The study was not powered for comparison of responses between vaccine doses or regimens.

About this clone: Its antigen has not been determined. No quality values exist for individual bases; no much larger clone is one base distant.

The CDR3 goes from the cysteine to the phenylalanine over 15 residues. Only CDR3 DNA is held: 45 bases, read in frame from base 1. Sequences MDHEN (CDR1) and SYDVKM (CDR2) are obtained from the germline V gene. Deletion took 8 bases off V and 6 bases off J, with a span of 20 bases between the germline ends. The sample's treatment or condition label, in plain terms: roughly 19 received Ad26.COV2.S at low or high dose, single or two shots; several received placebo; per-sample allocation not given. Repertoires of vaccine and placebo recipients were sequenced from samples collected on day 63 after the first injection. In Cohort 1b, around 23 adults aged 18-55 years were enrolled at a single site in Boston, USA, between 29 July and 7 August 2020. As a vaccine, Ad26.COV2.S was a replication-incompetent adenovirus type 26 vector that expressed a prefusion-stabilized SARS-CoV-2 spike protein derived from the original Wuhan strain.

The immunoSEQ Assay was used to sequence TCRbeta CDR3 regions. After extraction, genomic DNA underwent amplification by bias-controlled multiplex PCR, followed by high-throughput sequencing. The study's processing was this. To quantify the absolute abundance of each unique TCRbeta CDR3 region, sequences were collapsed and filtered. T cell fraction was estimated by normalization of TCRbeta template counts to usable DNA, with usable DNA being measured through amplification of reference genes present in all nucleated cells. Repertoire TCRs were annotated as SARS-CoV-2-specific by exact matching of V gene, CDR3 amino acid sequence and J gene to a known reactive TCR set. The reference SARS-CoV-2 TCR set was obtained from MIRA and was filtered for enrichment in COVID-19-positive ImmuneCODE repertoires, whereby public or cross-reactive TCRs were removed. Drawing on the MIRA antigens, annotated TCRs were analysed further at the level of specific ORF or position within ORF. Breadth was defined as annotated unique rearrangements over total unique productive rearrangements; depth was the summed frequency of those rearrangements. TCR breadth was compared between groups using two-sided Wilcoxon rank-sum tests. TCRdb's version of the immuneACCESS table is confined to in-frame rearrangements and falls short of the full clone set. An unresolved V gene accounts for under half of the shortfall where checked; the remainder is of unknown origin. That table is the source of V, J and clone size, and D and trimming were worked out from the DNA. This sample has nearly 400,000 clones in its table, and around nine tenths of those were observed once. The ten largest clonotypes hold under 2% of the sample.

This TCR came from a person aged 18-65 years who received the Ad26.COV2.S COVID-19 vaccine or a placebo. The chain is made from TRBV28 and TRBJ1-5, and perhaps TRBD1 as D gene, on 6 matching bases. The sequencing here drew on peripheral blood, taken in a trial of Ad26.COV2.S vaccine versus placebo. The CDR3 protein: CASRIYQGFSQPQHF. The sequenced DNA is TGTGCCAGCCGAATTTACCAGGGGTTTTCTCAGCCCCAGCATTTT. Extended through the reference TRBV28 and TRBJ1-5 proteins, this CDR3 yields the full variable domain: DVKVTQSSRYLVKRTGEKVFLECVQDMDHENMFWYRQDPGLGLRLIYFSYDVKMKEKGDIPEGYSVSREKKERFSLILESASTNQTSMYLCASRIYQGFSQPQHFGDGTRLSIL.